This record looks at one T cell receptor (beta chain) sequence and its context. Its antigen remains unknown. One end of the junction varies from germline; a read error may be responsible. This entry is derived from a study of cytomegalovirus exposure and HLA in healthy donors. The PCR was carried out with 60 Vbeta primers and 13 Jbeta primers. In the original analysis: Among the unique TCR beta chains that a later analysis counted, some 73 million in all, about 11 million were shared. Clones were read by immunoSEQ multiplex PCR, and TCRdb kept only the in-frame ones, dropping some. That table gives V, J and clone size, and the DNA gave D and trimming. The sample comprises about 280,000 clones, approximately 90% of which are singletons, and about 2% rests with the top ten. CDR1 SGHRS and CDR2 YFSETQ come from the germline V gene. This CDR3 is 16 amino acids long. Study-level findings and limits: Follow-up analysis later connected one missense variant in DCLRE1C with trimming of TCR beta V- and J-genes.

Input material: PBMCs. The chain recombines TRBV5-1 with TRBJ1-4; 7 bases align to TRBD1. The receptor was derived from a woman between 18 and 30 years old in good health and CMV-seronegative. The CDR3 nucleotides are TGCGCCAGCAGCCTGAACCCGACAGGGACTAGTGAAAAACTGTTTTTT. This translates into CASSLNPTGTSEKLFF.